The clone carrying this T cell receptor beta chain has only a few counts. The data originate from a study of blood T cells in healthy people across ages. Combining a sample-barcoded 5' primer with a J-beta primer mix, a second PCR ran for roughly 7 to 12 cycles. TCRdb recomputed calls from the 5' RACE reads with MiXCR, one row per CDR3 protein. Of roughly 800,000 distinct CDR3 sequences in the sample, 58% were seen once. Material for sequencing was blood. The TCR comes from a man younger than 45 in good health.

The CDR3 sequence: CSVPTSGNTYEQYF. The CDR3 nucleotides read TGCAGCGTTCCTACTAGCGGGAACACCTACGAGCAGTACTTC. V is TRBV29-1 and J is TRBJ2-7; TRBD2 matches at 10 bases. Germline CDR1 and CDR2: SQVTM and ANQGSEA. This CDR3 comprises 14 residues. The junction had 6 bases not matched to a gene; V was cut back by 5 bases and J by 2 bases.